One and the same sample provided the 26 T cell receptor beta chains below, sequenced in a study of T-cell reconstitution after alpha-beta-depleted transplantation in children (dated by TCRdb to the mid-2010s). Library preparation used PCR. This sample was sequenced with an Illumina HiSeq 2500. To normalize quantification of the TCRbeta repertoire, the TCR libraries were built with molecular barcoding that relied on unique molecular identifiers. TCRdb's own reprocessing of the public reads used fastp at Q25 and MiXCR and kept productive beta chains. When rows share a CDR3 protein, they turn into one entry using the most common DNA and genes. Present in this sample are roughly 610,000 distinct CDR3 sequences, 8% to 11% of which were seen just once. Together, the top ten hold 4% to 5% of the sample. This sample comprised PBMCs from the stem cell graft donor, obtained from the stem cell graft. Every receptor here comes from a human donor who donated a stem cell graft to a child with acute myeloid leukemia.

The chain has TRBV7-8 and TRBJ2-1; no clear D gene. The CDR3 sequence is 16 residues long. Looked up from germline, CDR1 is SGHVS and CDR2 is FQNEAQ. The ends were cut back, 4 bases at V and 0 bases at J, with 13 bases in the middle. CDR3: CASSSRVSLSYNEQFF. The DNA of the CDR3 is TGTGCCAGCAGCTCTCGGGTCTCCCTCTCCTACAATGAGCAGTTCTTC.

As concerns this clonotype: The missing conserved phenylalanine or tryptophan at the end of this CDR3 makes a read error likely. The rearrangement links TRBV5-1 to TRBJ1-1; D is unclear. V lost 5 bases, J lost 1 base, and 9 bases lay in between. This CDR3 region has 13 residues. Germline V gene sequence: CDR1 SGHRS, CDR2 YFSETQ. The CDR3 DNA reads as TGCGCCAGCAGACGTCAGGAGAACACTGAAGCTTTCTCT. It yields the protein CASRRQENTEAFS.

This clonotype has only a few counts. This chain uses TRBV15 with TRBJ1-5; possibly TRBD1 for D (6 bases). Between the trimmed V and J ends, which lost 9 bases and 4 bases, there was a span of 7 bases. The CDR3 is 11 residues long. Per germline, CDR1 LNHNV and CDR2 YYDKDF (reference sequence). Here the CDR3 DNA reads TGTGCCACAGGGGGGAATCAGCCCCAGCATTTT. Amino acids: CATGGNQPQHF.

Only a few counts were recorded for this clonotype. This chain uses TRBV20-1 with TRBJ2-5; TRBD1 aligns across 7 bases. CDR3 length: 11 residues. The junction had 1 base not matched to a gene; V was cut back by 4 bases and J by 5 bases. The germline CDR1 and CDR2 sequences are DFQATT and SNEGSKA (reference sequence). The CDR3: CSATQGETQYF. CDR3 sequence (DNA): TGCAGTGCTACACAGGGGGAGACCCAGTACTTC.

This chain uses TRBV28 with TRBJ2-3; D possibly corresponds to TRBD2 (5 bases). Trimming pared 6 bases from V and 0 bases from J, leaving 25 bases between. The CDR3 runs to 19 residues. Per germline, CDR1 MDHEN and CDR2 SYDVKM. Written as DNA, the CDR3 is TGTGCCAGCAGCTCAACTAGGCCCGTGGCTCAAAGTAGCACAGATACGCAGTATTTT. This encodes CASSSTRPVAQSSTDTQYF. Together with reference TRBV28 and TRBJ2-3, the CDR3 gives the full variable domain: DVKVTQSSRYLVKRTGEKVFLECVQDMDHENMFWYRQDPGLGLRLIYFSYDVKMKEKGDIPEGYSVSREKKERFSLILESASTNQTSMYLCASSSTRPVAQSSTDTQYFGPGTRLTVL.

Only a few counts were recorded for this clonotype. V usage is TRBV20-1 and J usage is TRBJ1-5, with D possibly TRBD1 on 5 matching bases. Per germline, CDR1 DFQATT and CDR2 SNEGSKA (reference sequence). The CDR3 loop spans 12 amino acids. V shed 3 bases and J shed 5 bases, with 8 bases lying between them. CDR3 DNA: TGCAGTGCTAGGGAGGGACATCAGCCCCAGCATTTT. It specifies CSAREGHQPQHF.

This clonotype has only a few counts. The chain is built from TRBV20-1 and TRBJ2-7, with TRBD1 matching over 11 bases. Germline V gene sequence: CDR1 DFQATT, CDR2 SNEGSKA (reference sequence). The ends lost 1 base at V and 6 bases at J; junction bases unmatched: 11. The CDR3 contains 16 residues. The CDR3 spells CSARGGVGTGGTEQYF. The CDR3 coding sequence is TGCAGTGCTAGAGGAGGTGTTGGGACAGGGGGGACCGAGCAGTACTTC.

This clonotype came up many times. CDR3: CASSQDSGPSSQFF. CDR3 bases: TGCGCCAGCAGCCAAGACAGCGGGCCCTCCTCCCAGTTCTTC. The chain combines TRBV4-3 with TRBJ2-1; tentative D call: TRBD2 (6 bases). The CDR3 runs to 14 residues. The V gene lost 0 bases and the J gene lost 13 bases, with 16 bases spanning the gap. Germline assignment: CDR1 LGHNA and CDR2 YSLEER.

This clonotype was observed a handful of times. The CDR3 region has the DNA TGTGCCAGCAGTTTCGGGACGGCTCTCGAGCAGTACTTC. This encodes CASSFGTALEQYF. This chain joins TRBV12-3 or TRBV12-4 and TRBJ2-7; D possibly matches TRBD1 or TRBD2 (5 bases each). The CDR3 runs 13 residues. V was shortened by 3 bases and J by 6 bases, with 12 bases between the two germline ends.

In its sample, this clonotype was seen many times. The V gene is TRBV7-3, the J gene TRBJ2-1, with 8 bases lining up with TRBD2. This CDR3 region has 15 residues. The J segment lost 0 bases and the V segment lost 5 bases, leaving 3 bases of the junction unmatched. Germline V gene data show CDR1 as SGHTA and CDR2 as FQGTGA. This CDR3 reads CASSRSGSSYNEQFF. The DNA of the CDR3 is TGTGCCAGCAGCAGGAGCGGGAGCTCCTACAATGAGCAGTTCTTC. The variable domain in full, completed from reference TRBV7-3 and TRBJ2-1, reads GAGVSQTPSNKVTEKGKYVELRCDPISGHTALYWYRQSLGQGPEFLIYFQGTGAADDSGLPNDRFFAVRPEGSVSTLKIQRTERGDSAVYLCASSRSGSSYNEQFFGPGTRLTVL.

This clonotype has only a few counts. The J gene is TRBJ1-4, the V gene TRBV11-2; 9 bases match TRBD1. CDR1 is SGHAT and CDR2 is FQNNGV in the germline V gene. With 3 bases clipped from V and 8 bases from J, the junction kept 4 bases outside the gene matches. The CDR3 is 14 amino acids. The CDR3 region has the DNA TGTGCCAGCAGCTTCGACAGGGGGGGGGAAAAACTGTTTTTT. Its protein is CASSFDRGGEKLFF. The variable domain in full, with the rest retrieved from reference TRBV11-2 and TRBJ1-4, is EAGVAQSPRYKIIEKRQSVAFWCNPISGHATLYWYQQILGQGPKLLIQFQNNGVVDDSQLPKDRFSAERLKGVDSTLKIQPAKLEDSAVYLCASSFDRGGEKLFFGSGTQLSVL.

This clonotype has ten or more counts. The V gene is TRBV20-1, the J gene TRBJ2-5; tentatively, D is TRBD2 (6 bases). V shed 5 bases and J shed 1 base, with 8 bases lying between them. Per the germline V gene, CDR1 is DFQATT and CDR2 is SNEGSKA (reference sequence). The CDR3 covers 12 residues. CDR3 sequence reads: CSARTIQETQYF. The DNA for the CDR3 is TGCAGTGCTCGGACTATCCAAGAGACCCAGTACTTC.

This clonotype was counted ten times or more. This CDR3 is CSGQRDTIMYF. The DNA of the CDR3 is TGCAGCGGCCAACGGGACACCATTATGTACTTC. The rearrangement joins TRBV29-1 to TRBJ2-5; maybe TRBD1 (6 bases). Germline V lookup: CDR1 SQVTM, CDR2 ANQGSEA. The CDR3 covers 11 residues. V gave up 7 bases and J gave up 13 bases, with 19 bases separating them.

This clonotype occurred many times. The chain uses TRBV13 and TRBJ2-7; 7 nucleotides match TRBD2. This CDR3 contains 13 residues. The V gene end was trimmed by 4 bases and the J gene end by 6 bases; junction bases not matched to a gene: 6. CDR1 and CDR2 from the germline V gene are PRHDT and FYEKMQ (reference sequence). In DNA, the CDR3 is TGTGCCAGCAGCTGGGCGGGAGTTCGCGAGCAGTACTTC. As protein: CASSWAGVREQYF.

The chain is built from TRBV6-1 and TRBJ2-1, with 9 bases lining up with TRBD2. Germline V gene sequence: CDR1 MNHNS, CDR2 SASEGT. V lost 1 base and J lost 0; bases outside the gene matches: 4. The length of the CDR3 is 17 residues. CDR3 DNA: TGTGCCAGCAGTGAAGGACTAGCGGTTCTCTCCTACAATGAGCAGTTCTTC. Its translation: CASSEGLAVLSYNEQFF.

This clonotype was observed at least ten times. J is TRBJ2-3 and V is TRBV7-6; D is unresolved. This CDR3 is built from 14 residues. CDR1 SGHVS and CDR2 FNYEAQ come from the germline V gene. V was cut by 2 bases and J by 3 bases, with 9 bases left in between. CDR3 coding DNA: TGTGCCAGCAGCTTAAGCGAGTTGACAGATACGCAGTATTTT. It translates to CASSLSELTDTQYF.

CDR3 amino acids: CSARDQGSGRGPYNEQFF. The CDR3 nucleotides are TGCAGTGCTAGAGATCAAGGTAGCGGGAGAGGCCCCTACAATGAGCAGTTCTTC. This rearrangement joins TRBV20-1 to TRBJ2-1; TRBD2 matches 9 bases. The V and J ends lost 0 bases and 2 bases, in that order; junction bases with no gene match: 11. The CDR3 covers 18 residues. Germline V CDR1 and CDR2: DFQATT, SNEGSKA (reference sequence).

This clonotype was seen ten or more times. The CDR3 coding sequence is TGCAGCGTTGAGGCCAAAAACATTCAGTACTTC. It translates to CSVEAKNIQYF. The genes are TRBV29-1 and TRBJ2-4; D gene uncertain. CDR1 and CDR2 from the germline V gene are SQVTM and ANQGSEA. Trimming took 3 bases from V and 1 from J, leaving 1 base between them. This CDR3 spans 11 amino acids. Combining the CDR3 with reference TRBV29-1 and TRBJ2-4 gives the whole variable domain SAVISQKPSRDICQRGTSLTIQCQVDSQVTMMFWYRQQPGQSLTLIATANQGSEATYESGFVIDKFPISRPNLTFSTLTVSNMSPEDSSIYLCSVEAKNIQYFGAGTRLSVL.

The chain has TRBV12-3 or TRBV12-4 and TRBJ2-5; 7 bases align to TRBD1. J lost 3 bases, V lost 2 bases, and 12 bases had no gene match. The CDR3 totals 17 residues. The CDR3 DNA follows: TGTGCCAGCAGTTTACGGGTATTCGGGACAGTTGAAGAGACCCAGTACTTC. It is translated as CASSLRVFGTVEETQYF.

There are a few counts of this clonotype. The chain couples TRBV29-1 to TRBJ2-2; perhaps TRBD2 as D (6 bases). With 6 bases removed from V and 5 bases from J, the gap between germline ends came to 10 bases. Germline CDR1 SQVTM, CDR2 ANQGSEA. The CDR3 spans 12 residues. DNA of the CDR3: TGCAGCGTCCTGGGGAGGACCGGGGAGCTGTTTTTT. Translating it yields CSVLGRTGELFF.

This sequence joins TRBV20-1 and TRBJ2-1, with a tentative D call TRBD1 (6 bases). There are 14 residues in the CDR3. Trimming stripped 8 bases from V and 4 bases from J, with 18 bases between. Germline V gene data show CDR1 as DFQATT and CDR2 as SNEGSKA (reference sequence). The CDR3, as DNA: TGCAGTACTAACGGGGCCACAGGGTACAATGAGCAGTTCTTC. Protein product: CSTNGATGYNEQFF.

This clonotype was detected many times. This CDR3 reads CASSPGPGQPTDTQYF. For the CDR3, the DNA is TGTGCCAGCAGCCCTGGTCCGGGCCAACCCACAGATACGCAGTATTTT. The V call is TRBV12-3 or TRBV12-4, the J call TRBJ2-3; no definite D call. This CDR3 region has 16 residues. V shed 6 bases and J shed 2 bases, with 18 bases lying between them.

The V and J genes are TRBV7-9 and TRBJ1-3, with D unclear. The V end lost 5 bases, the J end lost 4 bases, and 18 bases lay between the germline ends. Per germline, CDR1 SEHNR and CDR2 FQNEAQ (reference sequence). The CDR3 has 16 residues. The chain's CDR3 is CASSEARPVLGNTIYF. The DNA of the CDR3 is TGTGCCAGCAGCGAAGCCCGCCCCGTGCTAGGAAACACCATATATTTT.

This clonotype was seen a few times. J is TRBJ2-2 and V is TRBV29-1; TRBD1 matches 11 bases. Per the germline V gene, CDR1 is SQVTM and CDR2 is ANQGSEA. The CDR3 has 14 residues. Trimming at V came to 6 bases and at J to 6 bases, leaving 6 bases not matched to a gene. The CDR3 is CSVRTGGAAGELFF. CDR3 coding DNA: TGCAGCGTGAGGACAGGGGGCGCGGCCGGGGAGCTGTTTTTT.

This clonotype was picked up a small number of times. The chain employs TRBV7-9 and TRBJ2-1, with D possibly being TRBD1 (6 bases). Germline V gene sequence: CDR1 SEHNR, CDR2 FQNEAQ (reference sequence). Trimming cost V 2 bases and J 2 bases, with 16 bases left between them. CDR3 size: 17 residues. The CDR3 region has the DNA TGTGCCAGCAGCTTATTGGGGGCCCCGGTGACCTACAATGAGCAGTTCTTC. Amino acids: CASSLLGAPVTYNEQFF.

This clonotype was picked up many times. The rearrangement uses TRBV27 and TRBJ2-2; TRBD1 matches 7 bases. CDR1 and CDR2 from the germline V gene are MNHEY and SMNVEV (reference sequence). This CDR3 is 16 amino acids long. With 5 bases clipped from V and 7 bases from J, the junction kept 13 bases outside the gene matches. The CDR3 region is CASSPGTAGTSGELFF. The DNA of the CDR3 is TGTGCCAGCAGTCCGGGGACAGCTGGAACCAGCGGGGAGCTGTTTTTT.